The subject of this entry is one T cell receptor beta chain. The antigen it recognizes is unknown. No quality values exist for individual bases; no much larger clone is one base distant. The CDR3 sequence holds 15 residues, the cysteine and phenylalanine included. Only the CDR3 part of the read is kept: 45 bases, read in frame from the first base. In the germline V gene (reference sequence), CDR1 corresponds to LNHDA and CDR2 to SQIVND. Relative to germline, V is 7 bases shorter and J is 5 bases shorter, with 17 bases between their ends. The CDR3 regions of human TCRbeta chains were analyzed by immunosequencing. The paper's processing steps were these. TCRs in the repertoires were matched against a reference library of SARS-CoV-2-specific TCRs that had been generated with the MIRA antigen-specificity platform. Breadth meant the fraction of unique TCRs that were SARS-CoV-2-associated, whereas depth meant the fraction of total T cells that were SARS-CoV-2-associated. Using the MIRA data, each spike-specific TCR was assigned both to the spike region to which the TCR was reactive and to a CD4 or CD8 class. Log10-transformed breadth and depth values were compared by one-way ANOVA with Sidak's multiple comparisons tests. The clones in this table, taken by TCRdb from immuneACCESS, are in-frame only. Not every clone is retained; where verified, under half of the shortfall comes from an unresolved V gene, and the cause of the rest is unknown. D and trimming come from the DNA, and the V and J calls and clone size come from that table. A total of 200,000 to 250,000 clones appear in this sample, 85% to 95% of them only once. The ten largest clones capture 1% of the sample.

These data come from a study of T cell responses to AZD1222 COVID-19 vaccine (dated by TCRdb to the early 2020s). The study in broad terms: TCR sequencing was performed for about 250 trial participants, of whom about 200 were given two doses of AZD1222 and 26 were given two doses of MenACWY control vaccine. Trial participants were enrolled by age into subgroups of 18-55, 56-69 and 70-plus years, and around 150, 28 and 57 TCR-sequenced participants, respectively, were included in these subgroups.

The label giving this sample's time point can be read as: baseline before first vaccination. The treatment or condition label, read with the paper, signifies: meningococcal conjugate vaccine given as trial control. Vaccinee samples came from UK trials COV001 and COV002, including a single-blind randomized controlled phase 2/3 trial of AZD1222 (ChAdOx1 nCoV-19) in healthy adults. Trial participant PBMC samples were collected at day 0 and day 28 after the second dose for TCRbeta chain sequencing. Paper-wide results and their limitations: Spike-specific TCR breadth and depth rose significantly after two AZD1222 doses compared with day 0 and with MenACWY recipients. Because no day 14 peak-response samples were available, the repertoires could be characterized only after the peak T cell response. In the small 56-69-year group, the increase in depth fell short of significance, most likely because of low power. The vaccine-associated CD4 TCRs covered the entire spike protein, and the dominant responses fell in regions 160-218 and 743-854. Participants were mostly white British, with more females than males. The authors suggested clonal diversity may have been underestimated. Conclusions about previously exposed vaccinees were limited because only a handful of AZD1222 recipients were SARS-CoV-2 seropositive at baseline. Nearly half of unique spike-specific TCRs reportedly recognized epitopes outside regions mutated in the B.1.351 and B.1.1.7 variants.

Rearrangement joined TRBV19 to TRBJ2-2, with the identity of the D gene unclear. This clonotype was obtained from an adult in good health. The sequencing used peripheral blood, collected on day 0 of MenACWY control vaccination. The DNA reads as follows: TGTGCCAGTAAAAGGTCGGGTCAGCTGACCGGGGAGCTGTTTTTT. It is translated as CASKRSGQLTGELFF. Extended through the reference TRBV19 and TRBJ2-2 proteins, this CDR3 yields the full variable domain: DGGITQSPKYLFRKEGQNVTLSCEQNLNHDAMYWYRQDPGQGLRLIYYSQIVNDFQKGDIAEGYSVSREKKESFPLTVTSAQKNPTAFYLCASKRSGQLTGELFFGEGSRLTVL.